Sequencing of this T cell receptor beta chain was carried out in a study of blood T cell repertoires in COVID-19 (dated by TCRdb to 2019 to 2021). About the study as a whole: Collaborator samples came from the United States, Italy and Spain and covered acute and convalescent phases of COVID-19. The prospective study material was composed of cDNA or gDNA derived from T cells, B-cell-depleted T cells, or PBMCs. Where available, HLA class I and class II types were obtained from metadata supplied by the sample provider rather than from assay-based typing. The repertoires were released in a freely available public database intended as a resource for research on the immune response to SARS-CoV-2. Deeply sampled blood TCRbeta repertoires from subjects exposed to, actively infected with, or recovered from COVID-19 were included in the dataset. Sample metadata almost always included a de-identified subject ID, COVID-19 status, age in years and sex. The samples were drawn from two sources: the first 160 participants of the ongoing ImmuneRACE study, and some 1,300 subjects contributed by 6 global collaborators.

Points on this clone: This receptor's antigen is unknown. No base quality information exists; no much larger clone differs at one position.

V drops 5 bases and J drops 2 bases, leaving 10 bases in between. Measured from the cysteine to the phenylalanine, the CDR3 is 13 residues long. Only CDR3 DNA remains: 39 bases, in frame from the first base. The germline V gene provides CDR1 ENHRY and CDR2 SYGVKD. Collaborating institutions collected whole blood in K2EDTA tubes following their own protocols. For TCRbeta analysis, collaborators shipped samples as frozen whole blood, isolated PBMCs, or DNA extracted from either of those sample types. Overall study results and their limits: The quantity of clinical and demographic metadata differed by source and by participant and was supplied without curation.

TCRbeta CDR3 regions were amplified from genomic DNA using the immunoSEQ Assay, a bias-controlled multiplex PCR. The authors' analysis ran thus. Within the assay, amplification of reference gene primers was used to estimate how many nucleated cells each sample contained. Sequence reads were collapsed and filtered to measure the absolute abundance of every unique TCRbeta CDR3 rearrangement. Productive Simpson clonality was computed per sample as the square root of Simpson's diversity index over productive rearrangements. TCRdb limited this immuneACCESS table to in-frame rearrangements with V and J called. A share of clones is missing; checked studies link under half to unresolved V genes, and the rest is unexplained. Clonal size and the V and J genes are those of that table, whereas D and trimming came from the DNA. The sample includes tens of thousands of clones, with 75% to 95% observed a single time. Approximately 3% of the sample belongs to the ten largest clones.

The sequencing input was peripheral blood. The receptor chain draws on TRBV10-3 and TRBJ2-7; TRBD1 is a possible D gene, resting on 5 matching bases. This clonotype originated in a man aged 45-65 years with acute or convalescent COVID-19. The sequenced DNA: TGTGCCATCAGTTCAGGGTCGACCTACGAGCAGTACTTC. Its translation reads: CAISSGSTYEQYF.